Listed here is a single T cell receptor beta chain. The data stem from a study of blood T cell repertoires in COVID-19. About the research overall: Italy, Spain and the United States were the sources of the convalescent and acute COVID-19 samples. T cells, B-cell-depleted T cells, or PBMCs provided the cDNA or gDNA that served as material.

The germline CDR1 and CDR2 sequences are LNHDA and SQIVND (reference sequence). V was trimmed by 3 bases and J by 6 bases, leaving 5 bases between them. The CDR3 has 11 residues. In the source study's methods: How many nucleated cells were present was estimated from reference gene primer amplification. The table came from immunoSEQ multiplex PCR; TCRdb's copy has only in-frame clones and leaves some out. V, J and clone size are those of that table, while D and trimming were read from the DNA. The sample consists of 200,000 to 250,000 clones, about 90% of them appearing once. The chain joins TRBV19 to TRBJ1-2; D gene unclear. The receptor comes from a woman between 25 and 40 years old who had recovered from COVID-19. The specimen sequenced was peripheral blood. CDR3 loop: CASSISDGYTF. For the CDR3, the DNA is TGTGCCAGTAGTATTTCGGATGGCTACACCTTC.